This entry lists 25 T cell receptor beta chains sequenced from one sample in a study of CD8+ T cells in alopecia areata. RNA, once extracted, was reverse transcribed into cDNA for use as the sequencing template. Data came from immunoSEQ multiplex PCR; TCRdb stores just in-frame clones and leaves some out. The sample has about 180,000 clones, roughly 60% seen once; the top ten hold more than 1.5%. The source was CD4+ T cells sorted from blood, collected at week 0. The receptor set was obtained from a human donor with alopecia areata.

This clone has a handful of counts. CDR3 nucleotide sequence: TGTGCCATCAGTCAATCCGGACAGGCAGGCGGCTACACCTTC. Protein sequence: CAISQSGQAGGYTF. V is TRBV10-3 and J is TRBJ1-2; 7 nucleotides align to TRBD1. The CDR3 is made up of 14 amino acids. With 5 bases clipped from V and 8 bases from J, the junction kept 11 bases outside the gene matches. The germline V gene encodes CDR1 ENHRY and CDR2 SYGVKD.

This clone has just a few counts. The chain recombines TRBV27 with TRBJ1-5; 7 bases are a match to TRBD1. The CDR3 extends over 15 amino acids. CDR1 MNHEY and CDR2 SMNVEV come from the germline V gene (reference sequence). V was pared by 6 bases and J by 3 bases, with 8 bases of the junction left unmatched. The CDR3 sequence: CASSLQGQFNQPQHF. The CDR3 bases are TGTGCCAGCAGCCTCCAGGGACAGTTCAATCAGCCCCAGCATTTT.

The chain joins TRBV4-3 to TRBJ2-1; 7 bases map to TRBD1. CDR1 LGHNA and CDR2 YSLEER come from the germline V gene. CDR3 size: 15 residues. After removal of 4 bases from V and 5 bases from J, the junction contained 8 bases not matched to a gene. Written as DNA, the CDR3 is TGCGCCAGCAGCCTTCGACAGGGCCAAAACAATGAGCAGTTCTTC. Translating gives CASSLRQGQNNEQFF.

J is TRBJ2-1 and V is TRBV4-3; TRBD1 is a possible D gene (6 bases). Germline lookup yields CDR1 LGHNA and CDR2 YSLEER. There are 15 residues in the CDR3. With 2 bases removed from V and 5 bases from J, the gap between germline ends came to 13 bases. The CDR3 is CASSQLTGPDNEQFF. The CDR3 DNA reads as TGCGCCAGCAGCCAATTAACAGGGCCGGACAATGAGCAGTTCTTC.

This clone was counted only a few times. The CDR3 bases are TGTGCCAGCAGTTTAATGAGCCGATACGGTGAGCAGTTCTTC. Amino acid sequence: CASSLMSRYGEQFF. This chain links TRBV27 with TRBJ2-1; D gene ambiguous. The CDR3 consists of 14 residues. With 2 bases removed from V and 9 bases from J, the gap between germline ends came to 14 bases. Per the germline V gene, CDR1 is MNHEY and CDR2 is SMNVEV (reference sequence).

This clone showed up just a few times. The chain links TRBV2 to TRBJ1-5; D not resolved. CDR1 SNHLY and CDR2 FYNNEI come from the germline V gene. V gave up 4 bases and J gave up 5 bases, with 9 bases separating them. There are 13 residues in the CDR3. This CDR3 reads CASSVGQDQPQHF. In DNA, the CDR3 is TGTGCCAGCAGTGTAGGGCAGGATCAGCCCCAGCATTTT.

The CDR3 loop is CASSQVSGNSPLHF. The CDR3 DNA reads TGTGCCAGCAGCCAAGTATCAGGGAATTCACCCCTCCACTTT. V is TRBV4-2 and J is TRBJ1-6; TRBD1 is a possible D gene (5 bases). Trimming stripped 1 base from V and 7 bases from J, with 8 bases between. The CDR3 contains 14 residues. CDR1 LGHNA and CDR2 YNFKEQ come from the germline V gene.

This chain links TRBV30 with TRBJ1-4; D may be TRBD1 (5 bases). The V gene's germline CDR1 is GTSNPN and CDR2 SVGIG (reference sequence). This CDR3 contains 13 residues. Between the trimmed V and J ends, which lost 5 bases and 8 bases, there was a span of 15 bases. CDR3 sequence: CAWVPGPKEKLFF. DNA of the CDR3: TGTGCCTGGGTCCCGGGACCGAAGGAAAAACTGTTTTTT. Full variable domain (outside the CDR3, taken from reference TRBV30 and TRBJ1-4): SQTIHQWPATLVQPVGSPLSLECTVEGTSNPNLYWYRQAAGRGLQLLFYSVGIGQISSEVPQNLSASRPQDRQFILSSKKLLLSDSGFYLCAWVPGPKEKLFFGSGTQLSVL.

In this sample, this clone turned up once. The chain combines TRBV6-1 with TRBJ1-4; 11 bases map to TRBD1. With 8 bases clipped from V and 8 bases from J, the junction kept 7 bases outside the gene matches. The CDR3 extends over 14 amino acids. Germline CDR1 is MNHNS and CDR2 is SASEGT. CDR3 nucleotides: TGTGCCAGCGGGAACGGACAGGGGGCGGAAAAACTGTTTTTT. Encoded protein: CASGNGQGAEKLFF.

V and J are TRBV29-1 and TRBJ2-1; 12 nucleotides line up with TRBD2. CDR3 length equals 17 residues. The germline V gene has CDR1 SQVTM and CDR2 ANQGSEA. The ends lost 6 bases at V and 10 bases at J; junction bases unmatched: 19. The CDR3 coding sequence is TGCAGCGTCCGCCTCCCACTAGCGGGGGGCCCGGGTCAGGAGCAGTTCTTC. Residues: CSVRLPLAGGPGQEQFF.

This clone was counted only a few times. J is TRBJ1-2 and V is TRBV5-8; no definite D call. Per germline, CDR1 SGHTS and CDR2 YDEGEE. V was shortened by 2 bases and J by 1 base, with 12 bases between the two germline ends. The CDR3 is 15 amino acids. The CDR3 sequence: CASSFEAGDNYGYTF. CDR3 DNA: TGTGCCAGCAGCTTTGAAGCAGGTGATAACTATGGCTACACCTTC.

The J gene is TRBJ2-2, the V gene TRBV27, with D possibly being TRBD1 (6 bases). With 6 bases removed from V and 4 bases from J, the gap between germline ends came to 12 bases. Germline V gene lookup returns CDR1 MNHEY and CDR2 SMNVEV (reference sequence). The CDR3 consists of 14 residues. The CDR3 DNA is TGTGCCAGCAGACCAGGGGTGGGCACCGGGGAGCTGTTTTTT. Encoded protein: CASRPGVGTGELFF.

V gene TRBV29-1 combines with J gene TRBJ1-6; D is possibly TRBD1 (6 bases). Trimming left V 8 bases short and J 0 bases short, with 17 bases between. This CDR3 is built from 16 residues. CDR1 and CDR2 from the germline V gene are SQVTM and ANQGSEA. The CDR3 region has the DNA TGCAGCCCCCTCGGGGGCAGGAGCTCCTATAATTCACCCCTCCACTTT. Translated, it gives CSPLGGRSSYNSPLHF.

V gene TRBV7-2 combines with J gene TRBJ1-2, with a tentative D call TRBD1 (5 bases). V dropped 5 bases and J dropped 4 bases, with 14 bases sitting between them. CDR1 is SGHTA, CDR2 FQGNSA, per germline. This CDR3 contains 14 residues. CDR3 residues: CASSPGHAGYGYTF. The CDR3 DNA is TGTGCCAGCAGCCCAGGACACGCGGGCTATGGCTACACCTTC.

This sequence joins TRBV29-1 and TRBJ2-7; D not resolved. V shed 4 bases and J shed 2 bases, with 9 bases lying between them. Germline assignment: CDR1 SQVTM and CDR2 ANQGSEA. The CDR3 has 12 amino acids. The CDR3 nucleotides read TGCAGCGTTGGGTTCACCGCCTACGAGCAGTACTTC. Translated, it gives CSVGFTAYEQYF.

The table lists this clone with a count of one. The chain is built from TRBV2 and TRBJ2-7, with D unresolved. Germline CDR1 reads SNHLY; CDR2 reads FYNNEI. Trimming removed 10 bases from V and 0 bases from J, with 10 bases in between. The CDR3 is 12 residues long. CDR3 coding DNA: TGTGCCACCTCAAAGGGCTCCTACGAGCAGTACTTC. This encodes CATSKGSYEQYF.

The V and J genes are TRBV13 and TRBJ1-2, with 8 bases that match TRBD1. The CDR3 spans 14 residues. From germline, CDR1 is PRHDT and CDR2 FYEKMQ (reference sequence). V dropped 5 bases and J dropped 8; count of bases not matched to a gene: 10. Written as DNA, the CDR3 is TGTGCCAGCAGCCTAAGGACAGGGAGCCGGGGCTACACCTTC. Translating it yields CASSLRTGSRGYTF.

This clone turned up a few times. The chain joins TRBV6-5 to TRBJ1-2; D gene uncertain. The CDR3 is 14 residues long. In germline, CDR1 is MNHEY, CDR2 SVGAGI. V was cut by 7 bases and J by 4 bases, with 16 bases left in between. In DNA, the CDR3 is TGTGCCAGCACGGGTACAGTGTGGGGCTATGGCTACACCTTC. Its translation: CASTGTVWGYGYTF.

CDR3 sequence: CASSQEGGNSNQPQHF. DNA of the CDR3: TGTGCCAGCAGCCAAGAAGGAGGAAATAGCAATCAGCCCCAGCATTTT. The chain is built from TRBV4-2 and TRBJ1-5, with no clear D. V dropped 0 bases and J dropped 0 bases, with 9 bases sitting between them. The germline CDR1 and CDR2 sequences are LGHNA and YNFKEQ. The CDR3 covers 16 residues.

This chain joins TRBV5-6 and TRBJ1-2; possibly TRBD1 for D (5 bases). V gave up 4 bases and J gave up 8 bases, with 18 bases separating them. The CDR3 totals 14 residues. Germline lookup yields CDR1 SGHDT and CDR2 YYEEEE. This CDR3 reads CASSPGTPTGGYTF. CDR3 DNA: TGTGCCAGCAGCCCCGGGACCCCAACCGGGGGCTACACCTTC. Together with reference TRBV5-6 and TRBJ1-2, the CDR3 gives the full variable domain: DAGVTQSPTHLIKTRGQQVTLRCSPKSGHDTVSWYQQALGQGPQFIFQYYEEEERQRGNFPDRFSGHQFPNYSSELNVNALLLGDSALYLCASSPGTPTGGYTFGSGTRLTVV.

J is TRBJ1-2 and V is TRBV29-1; D unresolved. Trimming stripped 2 bases from V and 7 bases from J, with 14 bases between. CDR3 length: 13 residues. Per germline, CDR1 SQVTM and CDR2 ANQGSEA. CDR3 in DNA: TGCAGCGTTGAACCCCCGGGGTTGCGTGGCTACACCTTC. It codes for CSVEPPGLRGYTF.

V gene TRBV30 combines with J gene TRBJ2-7, with 12 bases matching TRBD2. V lost 4 bases and J lost 6; bases outside the gene matches: 4. CDR1 is GTSNPN and CDR2 is SVGIG in the germline V gene (reference sequence). This CDR3 has 13 amino acids. CDR3 region: CAWKLAGGAEQYF. CDR3 DNA: TGTGCCTGGAAACTAGCGGGGGGTGCCGAGCAGTACTTC.

This clone has ten or more counts. The chain combines TRBV2 with TRBJ2-1; 8 positions match TRBD2. In germline, CDR1 is SNHLY, CDR2 FYNNEI. V lost 6 bases to trimming and J lost 5 bases; unmatched junction nucleotides: 3. This CDR3 is built from 13 residues. The CDR3 DNA sequence: TGTGCCAGCAGACTAGCGGAAAACAATGAGCAGTTCTTC. Residues: CASRLAENNEQFF.

Of note for this clone: This same CDR3 is encoded by further DNA sequences in the sample. The CDR3 coding sequence is TGCAGCGTTGGACAGGGGGCAGGTCAGCCCCAGCATTTT. Protein: CSVGQGAGQPQHF. J is TRBJ1-5 and V is TRBV29-1, with TRBD1 identical over 10 bases. CDR3 length equals 13 residues. Germline values: CDR1 SQVTM, CDR2 ANQGSEA. The ends lost 4 bases at V and 6 bases at J; junction bases unmatched: 3. Full variable domain (missing parts from reference TRBV29-1 and TRBJ1-5): SAVISQKPSRDICQRGTSLTIQCQVDSQVTMMFWYRQQPGQSLTLIATANQGSEATYESGFVIDKFPISRPNLTFSTLTVSNMSPEDSSIYLCSVGQGAGQPQHFGDGTRLSIL.

The V and J genes are TRBV13 and TRBJ2-4; D is possibly TRBD2 (5 bases). V was clipped by 5 bases and J by 4 bases, with 12 bases between them. Germline loops: CDR1 PRHDT, CDR2 FYEKMQ (reference sequence). The CDR3 is made up of 14 amino acids. CDR3 nucleotides: TGTGCCAGCAGCCCCAGCGGCCGAAAAAACATTCAGTACTTC. Translated: CASSPSGRKNIQYF.